A selection of T cell receptor beta chains follows, all from one sample in a study of identical twins. From the 5' RACE reads, TCRdb called clonotypes with MiXCR, one entry per CDR3 protein. Of nearly 900,000 distinct CDR3 sequences in the sample, roughly an eighth are singletons; the top ten hold around 1.5%. These data were likewise used in another study, on yellow fever vaccine responses in identical twins.

The sample was PBMCs. These receptors were obtained from a woman between 18 and 29 years old in good health. Both conserved end residues are part of each CDR3. The D gene is left open where the match is weak. Clone size appears in some rows only: once, few, many, or a class for an expanded clone.

clone size,J gene,V gene,D gene,CDR3 protein,CDR3 DNA
few,TRBJ2-1,TRBV20-1,TRBD1,CSATADRGLRDEQFF,TGCAGTGCTACCGCGGACAGGGGGCTTCGGGATGAGCAGTTCTTC
many,TRBJ2-1,TRBV20-1,.,CSARDWYNEQFF,TGCAGTGCTAGAGACTGGTACAATGAGCAGTTCTTC
many,TRBJ1-6,TRBV12-3/TRBV12-4,.,CASSPRGGSPLHF,TGTGCCAGCAGTCCTAGGGGGGGTTCACCCCTCCACTTT
many,TRBJ2-1,TRBV4-1,.,CASSQLERGDNEQFF,TGCGCCAGCAGCCAGTTAGAGAGAGGGGACAATGAGCAGTTCTTC
few,TRBJ2-1,TRBV5-6,.,CASSLTDPPRHNEQFF,TGTGCCAGCAGCTTGACGGATCCCCCCCGCCACAATGAGCAGTTCTTC
.,TRBJ2-7,TRBV29-1,.,CSAVKRGVDYEQYF,TGCAGCGCTGTGAAGAGGGGGGTGGACTACGAGCAGTACTTC
few,TRBJ2-5,TRBV20-1,TRBD2,CSATTAGGPRETQYF,TGCAGTGCTACCACAGCGGGGGGGCCTAGAGAGACCCAGTACTTC
.,TRBJ1-1,TRBV25-1,TRBD1,CATGKRDRDTEAFF,TGTGCCACCGGGAAACGGGACAGGGACACTGAAGCTTTCTTT
.,TRBJ2-1,TRBV12-3/TRBV12-4,TRBD2,CASSFRRLAGPTFHYNEQFF,TGTGCCAGCAGTTTCCGGAGACTAGCGGGCCCAACCTTCCACTACAATGAGCAGTTCTTC
few,TRBJ1-5,TRBV27,TRBD1,CASSLTPLRDRANHPQHF,TGTGCCAGCAGTTTAACCCCCCTCCGAGACAGGGCTAACCACCCCCAGCATTTT
.,TRBJ2-4,TRBV7-8,TRBD1,CASSRSKGARGIQYF,TGTGCCAGCAGCCGCAGCAAGGGGGCTCGGGGCATTCAGTACTTC
.,TRBJ2-2,TRBV7-9,.,CASSARRNYDVGELFF,TGTGCCAGCAGCGCCCGCCGGAACTATGATGTGGGGGAGCTGTTTTTT
.,TRBJ2-2,TRBV12-3/TRBV12-4,.,CASTRRTNTGELFF,TGTGCCAGCACCCGACGGACGAACACCGGGGAGCTGTTTTTT
.,TRBJ1-1,TRBV5-1,.,CASSPPVGTEAFF,TGCGCCAGCAGCCCCCCGGTAGGCACTGAAGCTTTCTTT
few,TRBJ2-1,TRBV20-1,TRBD2,CSARRTSGDYEQFF,TGCAGTGCTAGACGGACTAGCGGGGACTATGAGCAGTTCTTC
many,TRBJ2-5,TRBV6-1,TRBD2,CASSPAGLQETQYF,TGTGCCAGCAGTCCAGCGGGGTTACAAGAGACCCAGTACTTC
few,TRBJ2-7,TRBV25-1,.,CASSELRTEADSYEQYF,TGTGCCAGCAGTGAACTCCGGACTGAAGCGGACTCCTACGAGCAGTACTTC
.,TRBJ1-4,TRBV7-9,.,CASSPPRANEKLFF,TGTGCCAGCAGCCCCCCGAGGGCGAATGAAAAACTGTTTTTT
.,TRBJ1-6,TRBV18,TRBD1,CASSPTQGSDSPLHF,TGTGCCAGCTCACCTACACAGGGGTCGGATTCACCCCTCCACTTT
few,TRBJ2-5,TRBV11-2,TRBD1,CASTWTGTETQYF,TGTGCCAGCACCTGGACAGGGACAGAGACCCAGTACTTC
.,TRBJ2-1,TRBV7-3,TRBD2,CASSLRAKTSGGAGLYNEQFF,TGTGCCAGCAGCTTAAGGGCCAAGACTAGCGGGGGGGCCGGTTTGTACAATGAGCAGTTCTTC
many,TRBJ1-5,TRBV4-1,.,CASSQGPANQPQHF,TGCGCCAGCAGCCAAGGGCCGGCAAATCAGCCCCAGCATTTT
.,TRBJ2-3,TRBV7-6,TRBD1,CASSQFLGQITQYF,TGTGCCAGCAGCCAATTCCTGGGACAGATTACGCAGTATTTT
.,TRBJ1-6,TRBV4-2,.,CASSQRSGGNSPLHF,TGTGCCAGCAGCCAACGGTCCGGGGGAAATTCACCCCTCCACTTT
few,TRBJ2-1,TRBV7-9,TRBD2,CASSSAGTSAYNEQFF,TGTGCCAGCAGCTCAGCCGGGACTAGCGCATACAATGAGCAGTTCTTC
many,TRBJ2-2,TRBV5-1,TRBD1,CASSLQGSGELFF,TGCGCCAGCAGCTTACAGGGGTCCGGGGAGCTGTTTTTT
.,TRBJ2-1,TRBV6-2/TRBV6-3,TRBD2,CASSYTPLLAGVQNEQFF,TGTGCCAGCAGTTACACTCCCCTACTAGCGGGAGTTCAGAATGAGCAGTTCTTC
few,TRBJ2-7,TRBV20-1,TRBD2,CSAPLLAGGPRIVSEQYF,TGCAGTGCTCCCCTCCTAGCGGGAGGGCCTAGGATAGTGAGCGAGCAGTACTTC
.,TRBJ2-2,TRBV6-2/TRBV6-3,.,CASTRTGSLGELFF,TGTGCCAGCACCAGGACGGGGTCCCTCGGGGAGCTGTTTTTT
.,TRBJ1-1,TRBV7-9,.,CASSPRQEMNTEAFF,TGTGCCAGCAGCCCAAGACAGGAAATGAACACTGAAGCTTTCTTT
few,TRBJ1-5,TRBV20-1,TRBD1,CSARVRGQGGQPQHF,TGCAGTGCTAGAGTACGGGGACAGGGTGGTCAGCCCCAGCATTTT
few,TRBJ2-1,TRBV7-9,.,CASSQKNRGLNNEQFF,TGTGCCAGCAGCCAAAAAAACCGGGGCCTTAACAATGAGCAGTTCTTC
few,TRBJ2-1,TRBV12-5,TRBD1,CASGQDRDFYNEQFF,TGTGCTAGTGGACAGGACAGGGACTTTTACAATGAGCAGTTCTTC
.,TRBJ1-3,TRBV12-3/TRBV12-4,.,CASSPLGGAYTIYF,TGTGCCAGCAGTCCCTTGGGGGGGGCTTACACCATATATTTT
.,TRBJ2-3,TRBV7-2,TRBD1,CASSLEDRVPDTQYF,TGTGCCAGCAGCTTAGAGGACAGGGTACCAGATACGCAGTATTTT
many,TRBJ1-1,TRBV12-3/TRBV12-4,.,CASSPGGGNTEAFF,TGCGCCAGCAGCCCAGGCGGGGGGAACACTGAAGCTTTCTTT
few,TRBJ2-2,TRBV28,.,CASSPDRITGELFF,TGTGCCAGCAGTCCGGACAGAATCACCGGGGAGCTGTTTTTT
few,TRBJ1-4,TRBV20-1,TRBD1,CSASITGDGKLFF,TGCAGTGCTAGCATTACAGGGGACGGAAAACTGTTTTTT
.,TRBJ1-2,TRBV3-1,.,CASSNGQYGYTF,TGTGCCAGCAGCAACGGACAGTATGGCTACACCTTC
.,TRBJ1-1,TRBV14,.,CASSQGRSCTEAFF,TGTGCCAGCAGCCAAGGGCGTTCTTGCACTGAAGCTTTCTTT
.,TRBJ2-5,TRBV5-6,.,CASSRITGMETQYF,TGTGCCAGCAGCCGAATAACAGGGATGGAGACCCAGTACTTC
.,TRBJ2-2,TRBV6-2/TRBV6-3,.,CASSYAYFGELFF,TGTGCCAGCAGTTACGCCTACTTCGGGGAGCTGTTTTTT
.,TRBJ1-6,TRBV20-1,.,CSATPYFRADSPLHF,TGCAGTGCTACTCCTTATTTTAGGGCAGATTCACCCCTCCACTTT
.,TRBJ2-7,TRBV2,TRBD1,CASTPGGTGAEQYF,TGTGCCAGCACCCCGGGCGGGACAGGGGCCGAGCAGTACTTC
.,TRBJ2-2,TRBV5-5,TRBD2,CASSKGLAETGELFF,TGTGCCAGCAGTAAGGGACTAGCGGAAACCGGGGAGCTGTTTTTT
.,TRBJ2-5,TRBV12-3/TRBV12-4,TRBD2,CASSLQLAGVQETQYF,TGTGCCAGCAGTTTACAACTAGCGGGGGTACAAGAGACCCAGTACTTC
.,TRBJ2-5,TRBV2,TRBD1,CASLDDRGLGTQYF,TGTGCCAGCCTAGACGACAGGGGGCTGGGGACCCAGTACTTC
few,TRBJ2-5,TRBV27,.,CASSSQGRETQYF,TGTGCCAGCAGTTCCCAGGGGCGGGAGACCCAGTACTTC